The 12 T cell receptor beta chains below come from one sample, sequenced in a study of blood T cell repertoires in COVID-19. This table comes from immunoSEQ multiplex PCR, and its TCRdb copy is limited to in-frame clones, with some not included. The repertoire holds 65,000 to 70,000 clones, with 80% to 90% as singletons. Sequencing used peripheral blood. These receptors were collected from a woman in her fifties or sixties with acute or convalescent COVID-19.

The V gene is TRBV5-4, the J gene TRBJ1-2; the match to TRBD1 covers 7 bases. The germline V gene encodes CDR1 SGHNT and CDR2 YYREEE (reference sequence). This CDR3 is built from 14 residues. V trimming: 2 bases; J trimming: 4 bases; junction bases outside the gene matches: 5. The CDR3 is CASSLSGQAYGYTF. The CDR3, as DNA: TGTGCCAGCAGCTTAAGCGGACAGGCCTATGGCTACACCTTC.

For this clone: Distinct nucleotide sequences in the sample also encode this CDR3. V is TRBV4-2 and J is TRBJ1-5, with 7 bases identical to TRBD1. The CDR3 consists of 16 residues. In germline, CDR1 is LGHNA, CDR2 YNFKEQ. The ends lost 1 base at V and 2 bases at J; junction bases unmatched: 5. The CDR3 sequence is CASSQAVQGGNQPQHF. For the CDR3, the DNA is TGTGCCAGCAGCCAAGCGGTCCAGGGGGGCAATCAGCCCCAGCATTTT.

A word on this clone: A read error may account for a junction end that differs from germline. The CDR3 sequence is CASSARARVLIF. In DNA, the CDR3 is TGTGCCAGCAGCGCCCGGGCGAGGGTTCTGATTTTC. V and J are TRBV5-6 and TRBJ1-2; D ambiguous. CDR1 and CDR2 from the germline V gene are SGHDT and YYEEEE. This CDR3 has 12 amino acids.

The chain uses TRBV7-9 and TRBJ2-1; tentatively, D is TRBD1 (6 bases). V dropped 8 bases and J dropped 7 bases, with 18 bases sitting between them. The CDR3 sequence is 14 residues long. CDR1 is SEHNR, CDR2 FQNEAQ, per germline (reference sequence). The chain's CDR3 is CASCSPERGNEQFF. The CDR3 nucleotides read TGTGCCAGCTGTTCGCCGGAGAGGGGGAATGAGCAGTTCTTC.

The CDR3 sequence is CASSFSGMNTEAFF. The CDR3 coding sequence is TGTGCCAGCAGCTTCTCAGGGATGAACACTGAAGCTTTCTTT. The chain combines TRBV5-4 with TRBJ1-1; D is perhaps TRBD1 (5 bases). Germline V gene lookup returns CDR1 SGHNT and CDR2 YYREEE (reference sequence). Between the trimmed V and J ends, which lost 2 bases and 0 bases, there was a span of 8 bases. The CDR3 covers 14 residues.

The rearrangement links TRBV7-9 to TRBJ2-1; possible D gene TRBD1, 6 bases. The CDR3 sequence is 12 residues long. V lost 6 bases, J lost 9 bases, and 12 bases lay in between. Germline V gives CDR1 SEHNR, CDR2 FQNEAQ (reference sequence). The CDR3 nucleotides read TGTGCCAGCAGGCAGGGGATGGGTGAGCAGTTCTTC. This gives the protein CASRQGMGEQFF.

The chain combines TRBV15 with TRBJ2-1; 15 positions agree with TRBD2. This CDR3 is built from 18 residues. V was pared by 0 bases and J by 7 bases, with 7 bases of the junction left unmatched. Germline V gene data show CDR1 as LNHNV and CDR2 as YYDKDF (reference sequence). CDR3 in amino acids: CATSRDRIGTSGRNEQFF. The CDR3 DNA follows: TGTGCCACCAGCAGAGATCGGATAGGGACTAGCGGGAGGAATGAGCAGTTCTTC.

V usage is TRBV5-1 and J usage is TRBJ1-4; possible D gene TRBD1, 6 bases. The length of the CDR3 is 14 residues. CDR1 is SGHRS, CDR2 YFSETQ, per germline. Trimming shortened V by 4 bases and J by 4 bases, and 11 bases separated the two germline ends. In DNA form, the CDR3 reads TGCGCCAGCAGCATCGGACAGTTTAATGAAAAACTGTTTTTT. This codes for CASSIGQFNEKLFF.

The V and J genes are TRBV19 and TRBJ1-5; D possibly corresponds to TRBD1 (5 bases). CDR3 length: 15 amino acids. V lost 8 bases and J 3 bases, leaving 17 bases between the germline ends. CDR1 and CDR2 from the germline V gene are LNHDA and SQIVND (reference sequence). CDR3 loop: CASGSHRRSNQPQHF. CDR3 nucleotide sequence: TGTGCCAGTGGAAGCCACAGGCGATCCAATCAGCCCCAGCATTTT.

CDR3 coding DNA: TGCGCCAGCAGCTGGGACTTAACCTACGAGCAGTACTTC. Translation: CASSWDLTYEQYF. The gene calls are TRBV5-1 and TRBJ2-7, with a possible D match to TRBD2 (6 bases). Trimming cost V 3 bases and J 2 bases, with 9 bases left between them. CDR3 length: 13 amino acids. From germline, CDR1 is SGHRS and CDR2 YFSETQ.

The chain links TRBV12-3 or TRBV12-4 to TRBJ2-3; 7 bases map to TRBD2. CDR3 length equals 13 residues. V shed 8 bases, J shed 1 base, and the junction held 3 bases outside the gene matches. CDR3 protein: CASRSGGTDTQYF. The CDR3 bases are TGTGCCAGCCGGAGCGGGGGCACAGATACGCAGTATTTT.

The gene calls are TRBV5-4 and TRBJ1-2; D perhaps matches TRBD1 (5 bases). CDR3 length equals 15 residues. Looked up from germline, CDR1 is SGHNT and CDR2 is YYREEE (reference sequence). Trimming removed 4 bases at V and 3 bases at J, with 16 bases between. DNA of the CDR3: TGTGCCAGCAGCAAAAACTCAGGGTTGCACTATGGCTACACCTTC. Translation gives CASSKNSGLHYGYTF. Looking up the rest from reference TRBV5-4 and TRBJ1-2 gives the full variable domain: ETGVTQSPTHLIKTRGQQVTLRCSSQSGHNTVSWYQQALGQGPQFIFQYYREEENGRGNFPPRFSGLQFPNYSSELNVNALELDDSALYLCASSKNSGLHYGYTFGSGTRLTVV.